Shown below are 23 T cell receptor beta chains from a single sample sequenced in a study of beta chain features in type 1 diabetes. Study-level results: Type 1 diabetes patients had moderately but significantly shorter TCRB CDR3s in all four CD4+ subsets.

The antigens these receptors bind are not known. cDNA synthesis used the whole RNA isolate, giving expressed TCRB sequences. Generated by immunoSEQ multiplex PCR, the TCRdb table keeps only in-frame clones and is missing some. Of over 25,000 clones in the sample, roughly 50% are singletons; the top ten hold about 1.5%. The material sequenced was Tregs from blood. These receptors were collected from a woman aged 18-35 years with type 1 diabetes.

V is TRBV5-5 and J is TRBJ2-5, with 9 bases aligning to TRBD1. Germline V gives CDR1 SGHKS, CDR2 YYEKEE (reference sequence). J was trimmed by 2 bases and V by 1 base; bases with no gene match: 3. This CDR3 is 15 amino acids long. The CDR3 nucleotides read TGTGCCAGCAGCTTGACAGGGGGCCTACAAGAGACCCAGTACTTC. Protein sequence: CASSLTGGLQETQYF. Full variable domain (remainder filled in from reference TRBV5-5 and TRBJ2-5): DAGVTQSPTHLIKTRGQQVTLRCSPISGHKSVSWYQQVLGQGPQFIFQYYEKEERGRGNFPDRFSARQFPNYSSELNVNALLLGDSALYLCASSLTGGLQETQYFGPGTRLLVL.

The chain joins TRBV7-2 to TRBJ2-1, with 11 bases lining up with TRBD2. The germline V gene has CDR1 SGHTA and CDR2 FQGNSA. The ends lost 5 bases at V and 10 bases at J; junction bases unmatched: 13. This CDR3 spans 16 amino acids. In DNA, the CDR3 is TGTGCCAGCAGCCGTTCAGCTAGCGGGAGGCCCCACGAGCAGTTCTTC. This translates into CASSRSASGRPHEQFF. Complete variable domain (other parts from reference TRBV7-2 and TRBJ2-1): GAGVSQSPSNKVTEKGKDVELRCDPISGHTALYWYRQSLGQGLEFLIYFQGNSAPDKSGLPSDRFSAERTGGSVSTLTIQRTQQEDSAVYLCASSRSASGRPHEQFFGPGTRLTVL.

The rearrangement joins TRBV11-2 to TRBJ2-2; weak D call: TRBD2 (5 bases). The germline gives CDR1 SGHAT, CDR2 FQNNGV. Trimming took 2 bases from V and 5 from J, leaving 18 bases between them. The CDR3 is made up of 17 amino acids. The CDR3 DNA is TGTGCCAGCAGCTTATTATTTACCGGGGTAAAGACCGGGGAGCTGTTTTTT. As protein: CASSLLFTGVKTGELFF.

This clone was picked up a small number of times. The chain links TRBV19 to TRBJ2-3, with D perhaps matching TRBD2 (6 bases). Germline V lookup: CDR1 LNHDA, CDR2 SQIVND (reference sequence). The CDR3 extends over 15 amino acids. The germline V and J ends were trimmed by 2 bases and 6 bases, with 15 bases remaining between them. CDR3 sequence: CASSISPGTPDTQYF. CDR3 coding DNA: TGTGCCAGTAGTATATCCCCCGGGACTCCGGATACGCAGTATTTT.

There are a few counts of this clone. CDR3 residues: CASSPQTESNQPQHF. The CDR3 DNA sequence: TGTGCCAGCAGCCCCCAGACAGAGAGCAATCAGCCCCAGCATTTT. The V call is TRBV7-2, the J call TRBJ1-5; tentative D call: TRBD1 (5 bases). The CDR3 has 15 amino acids. Trimming cost V 5 bases and J 1 base, with 12 bases left between them. CDR1 SGHTA and CDR2 FQGNSA come from the germline V gene.

The rearrangement uses TRBV11-2 and TRBJ2-4; 8 nucleotides agree with TRBD1. CDR3 length: 15 residues. Germline CDR1 is SGHAT and CDR2 is FQNNGV. V shed 4 bases, J shed 6 bases, and the junction held 8 bases outside the gene matches. CDR3 nucleotides: TGTGCCAGCAGCTCCCAGGGGGCACGAGGAAACATTCAGTACTTC. It encodes CASSSQGARGNIQYF.

This clone is labeled as medium-sized. The gene calls are TRBV7-2 and TRBJ2-2, with 8 bases fitting TRBD2. With 1 base clipped from V and 3 bases from J, the junction kept 4 bases outside the gene matches. Germline CDR1 is SGHTA and CDR2 is FQGNSA. The CDR3 is made up of 16 amino acids. As DNA, the CDR3 is TGTGCCAGCAGCTTAGAAGGGACTAGGGACACCGGGGAGCTGTTTTTT. It yields the protein CASSLEGTRDTGELFF. Full variable domain (remainder filled in from reference TRBV7-2 and TRBJ2-2): GAGVSQSPSNKVTEKGKDVELRCDPISGHTALYWYRQSLGQGLEFLIYFQGNSAPDKSGLPSDRFSAERTGGSVSTLTIQRTQQEDSAVYLCASSLEGTRDTGELFFGEGSRLTVL.

This clone appeared a few times. The chain couples TRBV4-2 to TRBJ2-3; 8 bases match TRBD2. The CDR3 sequence is 17 residues long. Trimming took 6 bases from V and 3 from J; bases not matched to a gene: 14. The germline CDR1 and CDR2 sequences are LGHNA and YNFKEQ. CDR3 DNA sequence: TGTGCCAGCAGTCGGGGGAGCGGGAGAACTGGGACAGATACGCAGTATTTT. Protein product: CASSRGSGRTGTDTQYF.

The rearrangement joins TRBV4-1 to TRBJ1-5; 12 positions agree with TRBD1. V was pared by 3 bases and J by 6 bases, with 6 bases of the junction left unmatched. This CDR3 has 16 residues. Germline V gene lookup returns CDR1 MGHRA and CDR2 YSYEKL. The CDR3, as DNA: TGCGCCAGCAGCCAGGGACAGGGGGCTGGCAGTCAGCCCCAGCATTTT. Encoded protein: CASSQGQGAGSQPQHF.

This chain joins TRBV21-1 and TRBJ2-3; TRBD1 reflects the table's D call only, with no check against the DNA. TRBV21-1 is a pseudogene. The CDR3 has 20 residues. CDR3 sequence: CASSKELRGQGLFSTDTQYF. The CDR3 DNA follows: TGTGCCAGCAGCAAAGAATTGAGAGGACAGGGCCTCTTTAGCACAGATACGCAGTATTTT.

The V call is TRBV6-1, the J call TRBJ2-7; D perhaps matches TRBD2 (6 bases). This CDR3 contains 15 residues. Germline assignment: CDR1 MNHNS and CDR2 SASEGT. The V end was cut by 5 bases, the J end by 2 bases, with 16 bases between. The DNA for the CDR3 is TGTGCCAGCAGTCGAACGCGGGGAGTAGCCTACGAGCAGTACTTC. This translates into CASSRTRGVAYEQYF.

This clone was seen more than once but under ten times. For the CDR3, the DNA is TGTGCCAGCAGCCTGATACTAGCGGGAGGTGGTGAGCAGTTCTTC. It translates to CASSLILAGGGEQFF. V is TRBV11-2 and J is TRBJ2-1, with 12 bases matching TRBD2. This CDR3 is built from 15 residues. The trim removed 5 bases at V and 9 bases at J, leaving 8 bases unmatched. CDR1 SGHAT and CDR2 FQNNGV come from the germline V gene.

This clone came up a few times. The genes are TRBV6-1 and TRBJ1-3, with D possibly TRBD1 on 5 matching bases. CDR1 is MNHNS, CDR2 SASEGT, per germline. The CDR3 extends over 13 amino acids. The V end was cut by 9 bases, the J end by 3 bases, with 12 bases between. The CDR3 DNA follows: TGTGCCAGTACCAGGGATGTTGGAAACACCATATATTTT. Protein sequence: CASTRDVGNTIYF.

The rearrangement uses TRBV20-1 and TRBJ2-5, with D unresolved. Gene TRBJ2-7 matches the end of the DNA better, so the J call may be wrong. CDR1 DFQATT and CDR2 SNEGSKA come from the germline V gene (reference sequence). The CDR3 spans 10 residues. The CDR3 DNA is TGCAGTGCTAGGACATACGAGCAGTACTTC. It translates to CSARTYEQYF.

This clone was counted once. This chain joins TRBV6-1 and TRBJ1-4; D is ambiguous. In germline, CDR1 is MNHNS, CDR2 SASEGT. Trimming took 2 bases from V and 11 from J, leaving 15 bases between them. The CDR3 is 14 residues long. The CDR3 here is CASSETVLAGKLFF. Written as DNA, the CDR3 is TGTGCCAGCAGTGAAACCGTCTTAGCGGGCAAACTGTTTTTT.

This clone was seen only a few times. The J gene is TRBJ2-1, the V gene TRBV5-1; 10 bases are shared with TRBD2. Per germline, CDR1 SGHRS and CDR2 YFSETQ. V lost 2 bases to trimming and J lost 7 bases; unmatched junction nucleotides: 6. The CDR3 consists of 15 residues. CDR3 region: CASSLLAGLRNEQFF. CDR3 bases: TGCGCCAGCAGCTTACTAGCGGGACTGCGTAATGAGCAGTTCTTC.

This clone was recorded only once. J is TRBJ2-1 and V is TRBV7-3; 7 bases match TRBD2. The CDR3 is 16 residues long. V was pared by 4 bases and J by 0 bases, with 6 bases of the junction left unmatched. Germline V gene lookup returns CDR1 SGHTA and CDR2 FQGTGA. CDR3 DNA: TGTGCCAGCAGCTCCCGCGGCGGGAGCTCCTACAATGAGCAGTTCTTC. It translates to CASSSRGGSSYNEQFF.

This rearrangement joins TRBV11-2 to TRBJ2-1; 10 bases align to TRBD1. The J segment lost 6 bases and the V segment lost 5 bases, leaving 7 bases of the junction unmatched. The V gene's germline CDR1 is SGHAT and CDR2 FQNNGV. The CDR3 is 15 residues long. The chain's CDR3 is CASSVRQGARNEQFF. Written as DNA, the CDR3 is TGTGCCAGCAGCGTTCGACAGGGGGCTCGCAATGAGCAGTTCTTC.

This chain connects TRBV7-8 to TRBJ2-1, with 9 bases aligning to TRBD2. CDR1 SGHVS and CDR2 FQNEAQ come from the germline V gene. The CDR3 runs to 15 residues. Trimming took 5 bases from V and 6 from J; bases not matched to a gene: 8. The CDR3 coding sequence is TGTGCCAGCAGCCCCACCATGACTAGCGGCAATGAGCAGTTCTTC. Translating gives CASSPTMTSGNEQFF.

This clone appeared once. The gene calls are TRBV2 and TRBJ2-5; D ambiguous. V was cut by 5 bases and J by 9 bases, with 10 bases left in between. The CDR3 is 11 residues long. The germline gives CDR1 SNHLY, CDR2 FYNNEI. DNA of the CDR3: TGTGCCAGCAGTCTAGAGAAGGCCCAGTACTTC. As protein: CASSLEKAQYF. The complete variable domain, with remaining parts taken from reference TRBV2 and TRBJ2-5, reads EPEVTQTPSHQVTQMGQEVILRCVPISNHLYFYWYRQILGQKVEFLVSFYNNEISEKSEIFDDQFSVERPDGSNFTLKIRSTKLEDSAMYFCASSLEKAQYFGPGTRLLVL.

The J gene is TRBJ2-2, the V gene TRBV5-1, with D unresolved. This CDR3 is built from 15 residues. The germline V and J ends were trimmed by 2 bases and 3 bases, with 11 bases remaining between them. Germline V CDR1 and CDR2: SGHRS, YFSETQ. CDR3 coding DNA: TGCGCCAGCAGCTTTTCAACTACCGACACCGGGGAGCTGTTTTTT. This translates into CASSFSTTDTGELFF.

This clone was observed a few times. The chain joins TRBV2 to TRBJ2-5; TRBD2 matches at 10 bases. V was pared by 6 bases and J by 2 bases, with 6 bases of the junction left unmatched. Germline-derived CDR1 and CDR2 are SNHLY and FYNNEI. The CDR3 is 15 residues long. The CDR3 region is CASRAASGRQETQYF. As DNA, the CDR3 is TGTGCCAGCAGGGCGGCTAGCGGGAGACAAGAGACCCAGTACTTC.

This clone has only a few counts. The J gene is TRBJ2-1, the V gene TRBV23-1; perhaps TRBD2 as D (5 bases). Being an ORF, TRBV23-1 has a function that is uncertain. This CDR3 contains 16 residues. Trimming stripped 0 bases from V and 0 bases from J, with 9 bases between. This CDR3 reads CASSQSRASSYNEQFF. In DNA, the CDR3 is TGCGCCAGCAGTCAATCGAGGGCTAGCTCCTACAATGAGCAGTTCTTC.